This TCR beta chain is from a study of T cell changes during pregnancy in multiple sclerosis. The CDR3 extends over 14 amino acids. Germline lookup yields CDR1 MNHNS and CDR2 SASEGT. V was clipped by 7 bases and J by 6 bases; unmatched bases: 7. Clones were read by immunoSEQ multiplex PCR, and TCRdb kept only the in-frame ones, dropping some. The sample gives roughly 40,000 clones, approximately 92% of which show up once; approximately 2% is in the top ten. The J gene is TRBJ2-1, the V gene TRBV6-1, with TRBD2 matching over 9 bases. The TCR originated in a female donor in good health, enrolled as a control in a pregnancy study. The sequenced sample was CD4+ T cells from peripheral blood mononuclear cells, obtained after pregnancy. This CDR3 is CASTSSGGFNEQFF. Here the CDR3 DNA reads TGTGCCAGCACCAGTAGCGGGGGATTCAATGAGCAGTTCTTC.